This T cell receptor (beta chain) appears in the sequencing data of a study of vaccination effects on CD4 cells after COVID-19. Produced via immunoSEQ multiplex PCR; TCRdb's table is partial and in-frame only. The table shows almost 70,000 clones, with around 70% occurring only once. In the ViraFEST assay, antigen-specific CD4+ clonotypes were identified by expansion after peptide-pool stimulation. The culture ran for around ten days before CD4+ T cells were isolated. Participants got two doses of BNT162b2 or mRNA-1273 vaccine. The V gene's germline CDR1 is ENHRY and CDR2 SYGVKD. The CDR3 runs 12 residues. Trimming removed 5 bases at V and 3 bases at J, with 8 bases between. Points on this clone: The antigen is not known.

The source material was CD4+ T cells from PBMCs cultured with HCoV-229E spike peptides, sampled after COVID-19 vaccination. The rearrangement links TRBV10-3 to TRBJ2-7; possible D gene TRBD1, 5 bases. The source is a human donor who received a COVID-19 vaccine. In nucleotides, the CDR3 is TGTGCCATCAGTATGGACAACTACGAGCAGTACGTC. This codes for CAISMDNYEQYV.